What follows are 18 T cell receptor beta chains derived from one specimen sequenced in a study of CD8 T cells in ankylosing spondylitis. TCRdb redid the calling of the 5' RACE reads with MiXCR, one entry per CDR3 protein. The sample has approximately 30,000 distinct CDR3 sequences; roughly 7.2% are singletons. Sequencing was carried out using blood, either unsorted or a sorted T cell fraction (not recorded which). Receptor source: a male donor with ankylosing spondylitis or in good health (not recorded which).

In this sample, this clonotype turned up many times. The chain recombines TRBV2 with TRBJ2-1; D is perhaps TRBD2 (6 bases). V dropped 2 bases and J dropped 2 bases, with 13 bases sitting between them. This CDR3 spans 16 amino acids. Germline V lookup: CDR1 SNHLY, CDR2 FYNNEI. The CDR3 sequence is CASSERGSGPYNEQFF. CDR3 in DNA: TGTGCCAGCAGTGAACGGGGTAGCGGACCCTACAATGAGCAGTTCTTC.

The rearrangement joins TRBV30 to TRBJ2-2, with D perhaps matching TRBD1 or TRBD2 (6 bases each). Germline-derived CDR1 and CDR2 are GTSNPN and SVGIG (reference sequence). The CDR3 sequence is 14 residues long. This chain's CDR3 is CARSSTGAIGELFF. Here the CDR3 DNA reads TGTGCTCGGAGCAGCACGGGGGCCATCGGGGAGCTGTTTTTT.

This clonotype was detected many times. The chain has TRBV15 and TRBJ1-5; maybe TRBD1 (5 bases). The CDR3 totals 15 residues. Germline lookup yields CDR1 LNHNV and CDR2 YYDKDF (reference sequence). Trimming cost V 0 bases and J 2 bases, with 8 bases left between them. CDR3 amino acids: CATSREGPGNQPQHF. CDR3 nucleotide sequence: TGTGCCACCAGCAGAGAGGGACCGGGCAATCAGCCCCAGCATTTT.

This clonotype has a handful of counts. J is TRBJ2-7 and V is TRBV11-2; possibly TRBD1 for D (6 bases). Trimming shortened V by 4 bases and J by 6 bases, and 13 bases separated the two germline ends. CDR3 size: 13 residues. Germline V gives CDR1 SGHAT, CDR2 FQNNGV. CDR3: CASSSQGPGEQYF. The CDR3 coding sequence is TGTGCCAGCAGCTCACAGGGCCCGGGCGAGCAGTACTTC.

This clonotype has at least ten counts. The CDR3: CASSASGPNEQFF. CDR3 nucleotide sequence: TGTGCCAGCAGTGCTAGCGGCCCCAATGAGCAGTTCTTC. V and J are TRBV6-1 and TRBJ2-1; 7 nucleotides agree with TRBD2. The germline gives CDR1 MNHNS, CDR2 SASEGT. CDR3 length: 13 residues. V shed 4 bases and J 6 bases; nucleotides not matched to a gene: 3.

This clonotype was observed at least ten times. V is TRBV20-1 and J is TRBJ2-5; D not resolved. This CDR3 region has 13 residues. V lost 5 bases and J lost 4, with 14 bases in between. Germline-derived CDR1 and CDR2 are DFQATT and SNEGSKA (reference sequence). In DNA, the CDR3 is TGCAGTGCTGAGCGTAACCGGGCAGAGACCCAGTACTTC. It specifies CSAERNRAETQYF.

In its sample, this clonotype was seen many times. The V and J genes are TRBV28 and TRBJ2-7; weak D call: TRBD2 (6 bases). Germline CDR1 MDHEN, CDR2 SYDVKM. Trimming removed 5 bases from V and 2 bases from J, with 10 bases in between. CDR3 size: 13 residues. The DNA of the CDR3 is TGTGCCAGCAGTCTCCGACTAGCCTACGAGCAGTACTTC. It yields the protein CASSLRLAYEQYF.

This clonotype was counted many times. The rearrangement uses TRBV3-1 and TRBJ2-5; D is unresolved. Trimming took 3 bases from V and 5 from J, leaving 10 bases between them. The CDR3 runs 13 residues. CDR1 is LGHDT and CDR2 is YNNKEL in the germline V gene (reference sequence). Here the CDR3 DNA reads TGTGCCAGCAGCCAGGGCAGGCTGGAGACCCAGTACTTC. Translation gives CASSQGRLETQYF.

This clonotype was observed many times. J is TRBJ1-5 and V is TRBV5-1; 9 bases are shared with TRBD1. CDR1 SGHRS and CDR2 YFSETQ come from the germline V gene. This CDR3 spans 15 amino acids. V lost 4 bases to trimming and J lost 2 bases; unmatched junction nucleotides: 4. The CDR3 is CASSRTGDGNQPQHF. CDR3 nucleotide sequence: TGCGCCAGCAGCCGGACAGGGGACGGCAATCAGCCCCAGCATTTT.

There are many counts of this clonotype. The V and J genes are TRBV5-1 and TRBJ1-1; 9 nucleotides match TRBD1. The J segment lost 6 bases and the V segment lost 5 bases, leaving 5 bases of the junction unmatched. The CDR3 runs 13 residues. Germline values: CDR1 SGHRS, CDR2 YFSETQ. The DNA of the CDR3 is TGCGCCAGCAGATGGACAGGGGCTGCTGAAGCTTTCTTT. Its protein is CASRWTGAAEAFF.

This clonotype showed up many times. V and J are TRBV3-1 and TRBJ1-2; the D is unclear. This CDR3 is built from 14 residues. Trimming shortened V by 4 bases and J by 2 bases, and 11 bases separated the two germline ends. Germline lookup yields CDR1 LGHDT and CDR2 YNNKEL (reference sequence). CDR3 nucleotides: TGTGCCAGCAGCCTATTGGGCAGGAACTATGGCTACACCTTC. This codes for CASSLLGRNYGYTF.

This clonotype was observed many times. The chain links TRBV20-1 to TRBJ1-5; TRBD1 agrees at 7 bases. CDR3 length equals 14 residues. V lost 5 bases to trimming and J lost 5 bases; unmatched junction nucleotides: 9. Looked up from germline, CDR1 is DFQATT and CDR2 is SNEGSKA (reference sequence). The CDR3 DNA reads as TGCAGTGCTGACGGACAGGTTGGCGATCAGCCCCAGCATTTT. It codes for CSADGQVGDQPQHF.

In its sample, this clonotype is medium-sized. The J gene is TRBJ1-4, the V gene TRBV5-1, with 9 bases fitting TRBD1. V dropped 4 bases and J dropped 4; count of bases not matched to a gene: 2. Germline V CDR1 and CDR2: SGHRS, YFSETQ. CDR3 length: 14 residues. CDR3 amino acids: CASSTDRGNEKLFF. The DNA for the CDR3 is TGCGCCAGCAGCACGGACAGGGGTAATGAAAAACTGTTTTTT.

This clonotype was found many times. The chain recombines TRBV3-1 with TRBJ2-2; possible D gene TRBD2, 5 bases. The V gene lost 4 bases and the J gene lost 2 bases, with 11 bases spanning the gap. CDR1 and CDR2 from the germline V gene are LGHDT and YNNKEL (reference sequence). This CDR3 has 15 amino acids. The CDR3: CASSPRTVNTGELFF. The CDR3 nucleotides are TGTGCCAGCAGCCCCCGGACTGTCAACACCGGGGAGCTGTTTTTT.

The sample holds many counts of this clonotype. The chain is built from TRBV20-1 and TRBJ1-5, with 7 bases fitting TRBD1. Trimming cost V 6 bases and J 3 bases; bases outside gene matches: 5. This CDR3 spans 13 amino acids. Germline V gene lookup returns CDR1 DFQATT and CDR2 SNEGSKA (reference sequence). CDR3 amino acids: CSASQGDNQPQHF. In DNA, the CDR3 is TGCAGTGCGAGTCAGGGGGACAATCAGCCCCAGCATTTT.

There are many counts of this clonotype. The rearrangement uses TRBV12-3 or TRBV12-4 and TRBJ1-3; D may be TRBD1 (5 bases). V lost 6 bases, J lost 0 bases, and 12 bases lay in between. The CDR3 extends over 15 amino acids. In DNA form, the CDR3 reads TGTGCCAGCAGGACAGCTTTTCACTCTGGAAACACCATATATTTT. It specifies CASRTAFHSGNTIYF.

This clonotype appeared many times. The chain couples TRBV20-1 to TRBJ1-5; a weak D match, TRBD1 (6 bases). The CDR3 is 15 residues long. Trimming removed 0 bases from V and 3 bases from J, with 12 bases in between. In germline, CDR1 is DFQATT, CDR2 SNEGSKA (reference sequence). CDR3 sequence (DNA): TGCAGTGCTAGAGATGATGGACAGTCCAATCAGCCCCAGCATTTT. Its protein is CSARDDGQSNQPQHF.

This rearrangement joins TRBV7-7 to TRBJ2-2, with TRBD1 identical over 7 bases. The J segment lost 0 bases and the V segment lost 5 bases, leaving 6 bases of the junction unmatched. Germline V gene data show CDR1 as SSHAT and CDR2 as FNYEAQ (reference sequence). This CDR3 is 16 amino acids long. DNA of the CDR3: TGTGCCAGCAGCGCGACCGGGACAGCGAACACCGGGGAGCTGTTTTTT. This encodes CASSATGTANTGELFF.